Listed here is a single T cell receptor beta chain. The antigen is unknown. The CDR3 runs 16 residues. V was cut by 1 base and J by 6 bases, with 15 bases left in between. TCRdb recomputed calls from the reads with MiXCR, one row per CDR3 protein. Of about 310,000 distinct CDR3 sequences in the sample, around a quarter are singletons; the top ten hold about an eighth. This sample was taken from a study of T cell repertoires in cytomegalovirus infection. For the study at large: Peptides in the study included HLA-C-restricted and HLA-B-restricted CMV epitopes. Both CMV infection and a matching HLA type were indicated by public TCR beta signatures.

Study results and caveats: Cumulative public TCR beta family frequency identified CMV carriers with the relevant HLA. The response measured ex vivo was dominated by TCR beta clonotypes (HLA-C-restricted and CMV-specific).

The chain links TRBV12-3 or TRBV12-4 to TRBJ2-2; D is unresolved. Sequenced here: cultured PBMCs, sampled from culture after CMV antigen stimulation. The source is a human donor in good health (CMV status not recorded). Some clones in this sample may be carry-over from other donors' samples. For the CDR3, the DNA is TGTGCCAGCAGTTTAGGTGTTGGGGTGAGGTCCGGGGAGCTGTTTTTT. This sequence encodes CASSLGVGVRSGELFF.